A selection of T cell receptor beta chains follows, all from one sample in a study of response to subunit inactivated influenza vaccine. TCRdb fed the RT-PCR reads into MiXCR, producing one record per CDR3 protein. The table shows over 750,000 distinct CDR3 sequences, with about 20% occurring only once. The sample consisted of PBMCs from blood, taken roughly 5 days after vaccination. The receptor set was obtained from a man aged 45-65 years who received an inactivated influenza vaccine. The CDR3 runs from the conserved cysteine through the conserved F or W. D genes are given only for firm matches. Only part of the rows carry a size: once, few, many, or a class if the clone is expanded.

J gene,V gene,D gene,clone size,CDR3 DNA,CDR3 protein
TRBJ2-3,TRBV11-2,NA,few,TGTGCCAGCGGGGATCAACCCTGGTCAGATACGCAGTATTTT,CASGDQPWSDTQYF
TRBJ1-2,TRBV5-1,TRBD1,many,TGCGCCAGCAGCTTGACGGGACAGGGATATGGCTACACCTTC,CASSLTGQGYGYTF
TRBJ2-1,TRBV29-1,NA,many,TGCAGCGTCCCTCGGGTCAAATACAATGAGCAGTTCTTC,CSVPRVKYNEQFF
TRBJ2-1,TRBV18,NA,once,TGTGCCAGCTCACCAGAAGGACAGCTCAATGAGCAGTTCTTC,CASSPEGQLNEQFF
TRBJ2-5,TRBV28,TRBD1,few,TGTGCCAGCAGATACAGGGGCTGGGAGACCCAGTACTTC,CASRYRGWETQYF
TRBJ1-1,TRBV7-2,NA,few,TGTGCCAGCAGCTTGGACACAGGGCTGGGCACTGAAGCTTTCTTT,CASSLDTGLGTEAFF
TRBJ2-1,TRBV20-1,TRBD1,NA,TGCAGTGCTAGAGAGTGGGGACAGGCCCTTAATGAGCAGTTCTTC,CSAREWGQALNEQFF
TRBJ2-5,TRBV20-1,TRBD2,NA,TGCAGTGCTAGACCCGCGACTAGCGCCCAAGAGACCCAGTACTTC,CSARPATSAQETQYF
TRBJ2-2,TRBV29-1,NA,NA,TGCAGCGTTGGGTATAGGGAAGGGTCCGGGGAGCTGTTTTTT,CSVGYREGSGELFF
TRBJ1-1,TRBV20-1,TRBD1,NA,TGCAGTGCTAGAAGGACAGGGGTCGGTGGAGCTTTCTTT,CSARRTGVGGAFF
TRBJ2-1,TRBV5-1,TRBD2,NA,TGCGCCAGCAGCTTGACGGCTAGCGGGGGTTCGTCCTACAATGAGCAGTTCTTC,CASSLTASGGSSYNEQFF
TRBJ1-3,TRBV4-3,TRBD1,NA,TGCGCCAGCAGCCAAGTGATCGCGACAGGGGGCTCTCCGAGTCGAAACACCATATATTTT,CASSQVIATGGSPSRNTIYF
TRBJ2-1,TRBV12-3/TRBV12-4,TRBD2,many,TGTGCCAGCAGTTTGGGGACGGGGGGCTCCTACAATGAGCAGTTCTTC,CASSLGTGGSYNEQFF
TRBJ2-1,TRBV5-1,TRBD1,many,TGCGCGAGCACCGGGACAGCCGGGGCCAATGAGCAGTTCTTC,CASTGTAGANEQFF
TRBJ2-1,TRBV5-1,TRBD2,few,TGCGCCAGCGCCGGCGGGAGTATCTCCTACAATGAGCAGTTCTTC,CASAGGSISYNEQFF